The entry below gives a single T cell receptor (beta chain) sequence along with its context. The antigen is undetermined. Sequenced by immunoSEQ multiplex PCR; TCRdb stores in-frame clones only, minus some. The table includes about 380,000 clones, roughly 96% detected once. The trim removed 2 bases at V and 5 bases at J, leaving 8 bases unmatched. The CDR3 totals 15 residues. CDR1 and CDR2 (germline): SGHRS, YFSETQ. The donors, healthy adults who were HIV-negative, had experienced no recent acute infections or vaccinations. What CD8 memory combined were CD45RO+ cells and CCR7-negative CD45RA+ TemRA cells. This record belongs to a study of shared clonotypes between healthy human individuals. General study points: Blood alone was sampled, and tissue repertoires likely differ.

What was sequenced was memory CD8+ T cells sorted from blood. Subset indicated: CD45RO+ cells pooled with CCR7-negative TemRA cells. The J gene is TRBJ2-7, the V gene TRBV5-1, with 9 bases aligning to TRBD1. This TCR was recovered from a man aged 30 to 39 in good health. The CDR3 nucleotides read TGCGCCAGCAGCTTAACCCGGGACAGGGCGGACGAGCAGTACTTC. Translated, it gives CASSLTRDRADEQYF.